These 14 T cell receptor beta chains were sequenced from one sample in a study of siplizumab effects on memory and regulatory T cells. Profiling relied on immunoSEQ multiplex PCR, and the TCRdb table lists in-frame clones only, not all of them. The table has some 90,000 clones, just under 90% seen once. Sequenced material: CD4+ T cells sorted from blood. These receptors all stem from a human donor in good health.

The rearrangement joins TRBV5-1 to TRBJ2-1; D is ambiguous. V lost 4 bases and J lost 3, with 17 bases in between. Germline CDR1 is SGHRS and CDR2 is YFSETQ. The length of the CDR3 is 16 residues. The CDR3 DNA reads as TGCGCCAGCAGCCTACCTCCCGGGTATGACTACAATGAGCAGTTCTTC. Its protein is CASSLPPGYDYNEQFF.

The chain is built from TRBV5-1 and TRBJ2-3; D is uncertain. The CDR3 has 15 residues. The germline CDR1 and CDR2 sequences are SGHRS and YFSETQ. Trimming took 2 bases from V and 4 from J, leaving 14 bases between them. CDR3 sequence: CASSFSQVLADTQYF. The CDR3 DNA sequence: TGCGCCAGCAGCTTCTCTCAGGTTCTTGCAGATACGCAGTATTTT.

The CDR3 nucleotides are TGTGCCAGCAGTGATCCGGACAGGGCTGGAAACACCATATATTTT. Translating gives CASSDPDRAGNTIYF. The chain recombines TRBV6-1 with TRBJ1-3, with 8 bases fitting TRBD1. The CDR3 spans 15 residues. Looked up from germline, CDR1 is MNHNS and CDR2 is SASEGT. After removal of 3 bases from V and 2 bases from J, the junction contained 3 bases not matched to a gene.

This chain uses TRBV25-1 with TRBJ1-2, with D unclear. The CDR3 spans 16 residues. The V and J ends lost 6 bases and 0 bases respectively, with 17 bases between them. Germline CDR1 and CDR2: MGHDK and SYGVNS. CDR3 coding DNA: TGTGCCAGCAGACCTGGACTCAATCAAGCTAACTATGGCTACACCTTC. Translating it yields CASRPGLNQANYGYTF.

The chain couples TRBV6-1 to TRBJ2-3; no firm D call. V was cut by 7 bases and J by 2 bases, with 13 bases left in between. The CDR3 has 14 amino acids. In germline, CDR1 is MNHNS, CDR2 SASEGT. CDR3: CASTNRRITDTQYF. DNA of the CDR3: TGTGCCAGCACTAACCGAAGGATCACAGATACGCAGTATTTT.

V gene TRBV6-9 combines with J gene TRBJ2-7; the match to TRBD1 covers 9 bases. V was pared by 5 bases and J by 5 bases, with 7 bases of the junction left unmatched. From germline, CDR1 is MNHGY and CDR2 SVAAGI. This CDR3 spans 14 amino acids. The CDR3: CASSRTGARHEQYF. Written as DNA, the CDR3 is TGTGCCAGCAGTAGGACAGGGGCGCGCCACGAGCAGTACTTC.

J is TRBJ2-7 and V is TRBV7-6, with D perhaps TRBD1 or TRBD2 (5 bases each). V was cut by 5 bases and J by 2 bases, with 13 bases left in between. The CDR3 loop spans 14 amino acids. Germline V gene data show CDR1 as SGHVS and CDR2 as FNYEAQ. The CDR3: CASSPGTAAYEQYF. Written as DNA, the CDR3 is TGTGCCAGCAGCCCTGGGACGGCAGCCTACGAGCAGTACTTC.

The table lists this clone with a few counts. The rearrangement uses TRBV4-1 and TRBJ1-5; D not certain. The CDR3 has 13 amino acids. Germline V gives CDR1 MGHRA, CDR2 YSYEKL. V was pared by 8 bases and J by 4 bases, with 12 bases between. The CDR3 nucleotides are TGCGCCAGCTCTTGGGAGAGAAATCAGCCCCAGCATTTT. This codes for CASSWERNQPQHF.

The chain couples TRBV4-1 to TRBJ2-5, with D unresolved. V was pared by 0 bases and J by 6 bases, with 5 bases between. The germline gives CDR1 MGHRA, CDR2 YSYEKL. CDR3 length: 12 amino acids. The CDR3 bases are TGCGCCAGCAGCCAAGATACAAAGACCCAGTACTTC. Its translation is CASSQDTKTQYF.

V is TRBV21-1 and J is TRBJ2-3; the table assigns TRBD2, which was not confirmed against the DNA. TRBV21-1 is shown as a pseudogene. The CDR3 spans 16 residues. CDR3 sequence: CASSTLGLASTDTQYF. The CDR3 DNA is TGTGCCAGCAGCACCCTCGGGCTAGCTAGCACAGATACGCAGTATTTT.

V usage is TRBV5-4 and J usage is TRBJ2-7; TRBD2 aligns across 10 bases. CDR1 is SGHNT and CDR2 is YYREEE in the germline V gene (reference sequence). Trimming cost V 4 bases and J 3 bases; bases outside gene matches: 7. This CDR3 is built from 15 residues. The CDR3 bases are TGTGCCAGCAGCCCTAGCGGGAGTGATTTCTACGAGCAGTACTTC. It specifies CASSPSGSDFYEQYF. The complete variable domain, with remaining parts taken from reference TRBV5-4 and TRBJ2-7, reads ETGVTQSPTHLIKTRGQQVTLRCSSQSGHNTVSWYQQALGQGPQFIFQYYREEENGRGNFPPRFSGLQFPNYSSELNVNALELDDSALYLCASSPSGSDFYEQYFGPGTRLTVT.

The V call is TRBV6-1, the J call TRBJ2-2; the match to TRBD1 covers 10 bases. This CDR3 region has 16 residues. Trimming at V came to 3 bases and at J to 4 bases, leaving 5 bases not matched to a gene. CDR1 MNHNS and CDR2 SASEGT come from the germline V gene. The CDR3 here is CASSDPGQGFTGELFF. CDR3 nucleotides: TGTGCCAGCAGTGACCCGGGACAGGGGTTCACCGGGGAGCTGTTTTTT.

CDR3 region: CASQGTGGITEAFF. In DNA, the CDR3 is TGTGCCAGCCAGGGGACAGGGGGTATTACTGAAGCTTTCTTT. The chain has TRBV5-6 and TRBJ1-1; TRBD1 matches at 11 bases. This CDR3 comprises 14 residues. Germline lookup yields CDR1 SGHDT and CDR2 YYEEEE. V dropped 7 bases and J dropped 5; count of bases not matched to a gene: 7. Using reference TRBV5-6 and TRBJ1-1 for the parts outside the CDR3, the full variable domain is DAGVTQSPTHLIKTRGQQVTLRCSPKSGHDTVSWYQQALGQGPQFIFQYYEEEERQRGNFPDRFSGHQFPNYSSELNVNALLLGDSALYLCASQGTGGITEAFFGQGTRLTVV.

The rearrangement links TRBV18 to TRBJ2-5; D gene uncertain. With 0 bases removed from V and 1 base from J, the gap between germline ends came to 6 bases. CDR1 and CDR2 (germline): KGHSH, LQKENI. The CDR3 spans 14 residues. CDR3 sequence reads: CASSPPGIQETQYF. The CDR3 DNA sequence: TGTGCCAGCTCACCACCAGGCATCCAAGAGACCCAGTACTTC.